This T cell receptor beta chain appears in the sequencing data of a study of OX40 agonist ivuxolimab in advanced cancers. Study-level information: In three patients, partial responses were observed, one with hepatocellular carcinoma and two with cutaneous melanoma. Overall study findings and caveats: At 0.1 to 3.0 mg/kg, CD4+ and CD8+ blood T cells expanded clonally by week 6.

Unmatched junction bases numbered 11, after V lost 0 bases and J lost 4 bases. The CDR3 spans 18 residues. TCRdb's table, derived via immunoSEQ multiplex PCR, lists solely in-frame clones and lacks some. The sample yields 70,000 or so clones, roughly 80% seen once. About this clone itself: Its antigen is not identified.

Sequenced here: CD4+ or CD8+ T cells sorted from blood, sampled in a trial of the OX40 agonist ivuxolimab. The gene calls are TRBV23-1 and TRBJ2-5; 10 bases map to TRBD1. TRBV23-1 is placed among ORFs of uncertain function. The TCR comes from an adult with an advanced solid tumor such as melanoma, head and neck, liver or kidney cancer. Written as DNA, the CDR3 is TGCGCCAGCAGTCAATCGCGACGGACAGGGGGTTTACGAGAGACCCAGTACTTC. Its protein is CASSQSRRTGGLRETQYF.